Below are 26 T cell receptor beta chains sequenced from a single sample in a study of cytomegalovirus exposure and HLA in healthy donors. Vbeta (60) and Jbeta (13) primers were used in the PCR. Here immunoSEQ multiplex PCR was the method, and the copy in TCRdb shows in-frame clones only, minus some. The table shows about 160,000 clones, with approximately 78% occurring only once. Sequenced: PBMCs. The receptors stem from a woman between 40 and 50 years old in good health and CMV-seronegative.

The V and J genes are TRBV5-4 and TRBJ1-6; 12 bases are a match to TRBD1. The CDR3 contains 15 residues. The germline V gene encodes CDR1 SGHNT and CDR2 YYREEE (reference sequence). After removal of 4 bases from V and 12 bases from J, the junction contained 8 bases not matched to a gene. DNA for the CDR3: TGTGCCAGCAGCCCGGGACAGGGGGCACATCAACCCCTCCACTTT. Its translation is CASSPGQGAHQPLHF.

The chain combines TRBV28 with TRBJ2-5, with TRBD1 as a possible D gene (5 bases). The CDR3 has 14 amino acids. The germline V gene encodes CDR1 MDHEN and CDR2 SYDVKM. V was clipped by 2 bases and J by 5 bases, with 12 bases between them. The CDR3 DNA follows: TGTGCCAGCAGTTTAATGGACAATCTGGAGACCCAGTACTTC. This gives the protein CASSLMDNLETQYF.

In its sample, this clone was seen a few times. The chain links TRBV5-5 to TRBJ1-5; D uncertain. This CDR3 contains 18 residues. Germline CDR1 is SGHKS and CDR2 is YYEKEE (reference sequence). V was trimmed by 1 base and J by 0 bases, leaving 17 bases between them. CDR3 DNA sequence: TGTGCCAGCAGCTTGCAATGGGCCGGGAGGGATAGCAATCAGCCCCAGCATTTT. This encodes CASSLQWAGRDSNQPQHF.

The chain employs TRBV2 and TRBJ2-5; D unresolved. The CDR3 consists of 13 residues. V was trimmed by 8 bases and J by 2 bases, leaving 12 bases between them. The germline V gene has CDR1 SNHLY and CDR2 FYNNEI. The DNA for the CDR3 is TGTGCCAGCGTTAAACTAATACAAGAGACCCAGTACTTC. Its protein product is CASVKLIQETQYF.

The chain employs TRBV6-6 and TRBJ2-1; D gene uncertain. The V and J ends lost 8 bases and 2 bases respectively, with 10 bases between them. Germline V gene lookup returns CDR1 MNHNY and CDR2 SVGAGI (reference sequence). This CDR3 comprises 13 residues. The CDR3 is CASAPGPYNEQFF. For the CDR3, the DNA is TGTGCCAGCGCCCCGGGTCCCTACAATGAGCAGTTCTTC.

V is TRBV6-5 and J is TRBJ1-6, with TRBD1 as a possible D gene (5 bases). Germline V gene data show CDR1 as MNHEY and CDR2 as SVGAGI. The CDR3 covers 16 residues. The ends were cut back, 0 bases at V and 9 bases at J, with 15 bases in the middle. The CDR3 here is CASSYSQGSRPSPLHF. The DNA for the CDR3 is TGTGCCAGCAGTTACTCTCAGGGATCCCGGCCTTCACCCCTCCACTTT.

The gene calls are TRBV29-1 and TRBJ2-1; TRBD1 is a possible D gene (6 bases). V dropped 4 bases and J dropped 8 bases, with 12 bases sitting between them. Germline loops: CDR1 SQVTM, CDR2 ANQGSEA. The CDR3 is 12 residues long. CDR3 sequence reads: CSVGGRSDEQFF. CDR3 nucleotide sequence: TGCAGCGTTGGGGGGCGGTCGGATGAGCAGTTCTTC.

V is TRBV27 and J is TRBJ1-1; 9 bases fit TRBD1. The CDR3 is 16 amino acids. CDR1 is MNHEY and CDR2 is SMNVEV in the germline V gene (reference sequence). The V gene end was trimmed by 5 bases and the J gene end by 1 base; junction bases not matched to a gene: 8. The CDR3 is CASSPTPGQGNTEAFF. CDR3 nucleotide sequence: TGTGCCAGCAGTCCTACACCGGGACAGGGGAACACTGAAGCTTTCTTT.

The gene calls are TRBV7-8 and TRBJ2-1; 11 bases line up with TRBD2. V was pared by 5 bases and J by 0 bases, with 6 bases of the junction left unmatched. The germline V gene has CDR1 SGHVS and CDR2 FQNEAQ. This CDR3 comprises 17 residues. CDR3 DNA: TGTGCCAGCAGCGAAACCGGGACTAGCGGCTCCTACAATGAGCAGTTCTTC. Protein sequence: CASSETGTSGSYNEQFF.

This clone has just one count. CDR3 amino acids: CASSYSAHLTGEEQYF. The CDR3 DNA reads as TGTGCCAGCAGTTACTCGGCCCATTTGACAGGGGAGGAGCAGTACTTC. The V gene is TRBV6-5, the J gene TRBJ2-7; 8 bases agree with TRBD1. This CDR3 has 16 amino acids. Germline values: CDR1 MNHEY, CDR2 SVGAGI. The junction had 11 bases not matched to a gene; V was cut back by 0 bases and J by 7 bases.

This clone was seen more than once but under ten times. The V gene is TRBV5-1, the J gene TRBJ1-4, with D possibly being TRBD1 (5 bases). Germline V lookup: CDR1 SGHRS, CDR2 YFSETQ. V was trimmed by 2 bases and J by 7 bases, leaving 12 bases between them. The CDR3 is made up of 14 amino acids. Here the CDR3 reads CASSLQEMGEKLFF. In nucleotides, the CDR3 is TGCGCCAGCAGCTTACAGGAAATGGGTGAAAAACTGTTTTTT.

The gene calls are TRBV10-2 and TRBJ1-3; D uncertain. Germline V gene lookup returns CDR1 WSHSY and CDR2 SAAADI. This CDR3 spans 15 amino acids. Trimming cost V 6 bases and J 0 bases, with 12 bases left between them. For the CDR3, the DNA is TGCGCCAGCAGAGCTGGGGAGGCCTCTGGAAACACCATATATTTT. This encodes CASRAGEASGNTIYF.

This clone was found once. The genes are TRBV7-8 and TRBJ1-5; 8 bases agree with TRBD1. The CDR3 length is 18 residues. Losses at the gene ends were 1 base for V and 0 bases for J; bases not matched to a gene: 8. Germline V lookup: CDR1 SGHVS, CDR2 FQNEAQ. The CDR3 sequence is CASSLVGTGDYSNQPQHF. In DNA form, the CDR3 reads TGTGCCAGCAGCTTAGTAGGGACAGGAGATTATAGCAATCAGCCCCAGCATTTT.

The V call is TRBV15, the J call TRBJ2-5; 7 bases line up with TRBD1. With V trimmed by 4 bases and J by 1 base, 3 bases remained unmatched. The CDR3 sequence is 14 residues long. Germline V lookup: CDR1 LNHNV, CDR2 YYDKDF (reference sequence). The CDR3 sequence is CATSMGQTQETQYF. The CDR3 bases are TGTGCCACCAGCATGGGACAGACCCAAGAGACCCAGTACTTC.

This chain connects TRBV6-6 to TRBJ1-5; D is uncertain. The germline V gene encodes CDR1 MNHNY and CDR2 SVGAGI (reference sequence). V was shortened by 0 bases and J by 5 bases, with 5 bases between the two germline ends. This CDR3 comprises 13 residues. CDR3 sequence (DNA): TGTGCCAGCAGTTACTCCCCGTATCAGCCCCAGCATTTT. Its translation is CASSYSPYQPQHF.

A few counts support this clone. The rearrangement uses TRBV7-9 and TRBJ2-5, with a tentative D call TRBD1 (5 bases). Germline V lookup: CDR1 SEHNR, CDR2 FQNEAQ (reference sequence). The V and J ends lost 8 bases and 5 bases respectively, with 21 bases between them. The CDR3 covers 15 residues. This CDR3 reads CASAGTTLTGETQYF. The CDR3 DNA sequence: TGTGCCAGCGCCGGAACGACCCTTACAGGCGAGACCCAGTACTTC.

As concerns this clone: Within the sample, other DNA sequences also encode this same CDR3. The gene calls are TRBV15 and TRBJ1-2; TRBD1 matches 8 bases. This CDR3 has 14 amino acids. V lost 1 base and J lost 6; bases outside the gene matches: 4. In germline, CDR1 is LNHNV, CDR2 YYDKDF (reference sequence). CDR3 in amino acids: CATSRGQGANGYTF. As DNA, the CDR3 is TGTGCCACCAGCAGAGGGCAGGGGGCTAATGGCTACACCTTC. The whole variable domain, filled in from reference TRBV15 and TRBJ1-2, reads DAMVIQNPRYQVTQFGKPVTLSCSQTLNHNVMYWYQQKSSQAPKLLFHYYDKDFNNEADTPDNFQSRRPNTSFCFLDIRSPGLGDTAMYLCATSRGQGANGYTFGSGTRLTVV.

This chain uses TRBV11-3 with TRBJ2-7, with D hard to call. Germline assignment: CDR1 SGHNT and CDR2 YENEEA. Deletions cut 0 bases from V and 4 bases from J, with 7 bases between. The CDR3 loop spans 13 amino acids. CDR3 loop: CASSLERAYEQYF. The DNA of the CDR3 is TGTGCCAGCAGCTTAGAGAGAGCTTACGAGCAGTACTTC.

V usage is TRBV5-4 and J usage is TRBJ1-2; 8 bases match TRBD1. Germline values: CDR1 SGHNT, CDR2 YYREEE (reference sequence). The V and J ends lost 3 bases and 10 bases, in that order; junction bases with no gene match: 14. The CDR3 length is 15 residues. The CDR3 sequence: CASSSFGTGSKVYTF. In nucleotides, the CDR3 is TGTGCCAGCAGCTCTTTTGGGACAGGTTCCAAGGTCTACACCTTC.

The V call is TRBV10-3, the J call TRBJ1-4, with D possibly matching TRBD1 (6 bases). There are 13 residues in the CDR3. Germline V gene lookup returns CDR1 ENHRY and CDR2 SYGVKD. V was pared by 6 bases and J by 10 bases, with 15 bases between. The CDR3 spells CAISLQGDGKLFF. The CDR3 DNA is TGTGCCATCAGCCTACAGGGCGACGGAAAACTGTTTTTT.

The rearrangement uses TRBV28 and TRBJ2-5; 8 bases map to TRBD1. V gave up 6 bases and J gave up 1 base; unmatched junction bases: 4. The CDR3 has 14 residues. Germline CDR1 MDHEN, CDR2 SYDVKM. As DNA, the CDR3 is TGTGCCAGCAGGGACGACAGGGGCCAAGAGACCCAGTACTTC. This encodes CASRDDRGQETQYF.

The table lists this clone with a few counts. The chain recombines TRBV2 with TRBJ1-2; 8 bases fit TRBD1. The CDR3 totals 13 residues. Trimming at V came to 5 bases and at J to 4 bases, leaving 3 bases not matched to a gene. From germline, CDR1 is SNHLY and CDR2 FYNNEI. The CDR3 loop reads CASSPTGGYGYTF. The CDR3 nucleotides are TGTGCCAGCAGTCCCACAGGGGGCTATGGCTACACCTTC.

The gene calls are TRBV6-1 and TRBJ2-5; 9 positions agree with TRBD1. The DNA end is more similar to TRBJ2-7, so the J call may be wrong. The germline V gene has CDR1 MNHNS and CDR2 SASEGT. The CDR3 extends over 15 amino acids. This CDR3 reads CASSDPGTGLYEQYF. The CDR3 region has the DNA TGTGCCAGCAGTGATCCCGGGACAGGGCTGTACGAGCAGTACTTC.

The chain recombines TRBV27 with TRBJ1-1; 7 bases map to TRBD1. The ends lost 9 bases at V and 0 bases at J; junction bases unmatched: 13. Germline V gives CDR1 MNHEY, CDR2 SMNVEV (reference sequence). CDR3 length: 16 amino acids. The CDR3 nucleotides are TGTGCCAGTCTAAGGGGGCGAGGATACATGAACACTGAAGCTTTCTTT. Translating gives CASLRGRGYMNTEAFF.

The chain carries TRBV6-5 and TRBJ2-1; 7 nucleotides agree with TRBD2. J lost 6 bases, V lost 6 bases, and 11 bases had no gene match. CDR1 is MNHEY and CDR2 is SVGAGI in the germline V gene. The CDR3 consists of 15 residues. The CDR3 region has the DNA TGTGCCAGCAGCTCCCTAACTAGCGTATCCAATGAGCAGTTCTTC. Protein product: CASSSLTSVSNEQFF.

The J gene is TRBJ1-4, the V gene TRBV5-5; TRBD1 is a possible D gene (6 bases). Trimming left V 4 bases short and J 9 bases short, with 16 bases between. The CDR3 length is 14 residues. Looked up from germline, CDR1 is SGHKS and CDR2 is YYEKEE (reference sequence). CDR3 sequence reads: CASSTRQVGKKLFF. The DNA for the CDR3 is TGTGCCAGCAGCACGAGACAGGTTGGAAAAAAACTGTTTTTT.